This T cell receptor beta chain stems from a study of blood T cell repertoires in COVID-19. At the level of the study: Acute and convalescent COVID-19 specimens originated in the United States, Italy and Spain. PBMCs, B-cell-depleted T cells, or T cells provided the cDNA or gDNA that made up the material.

V shed 4 bases and J shed 4 bases, with 8 bases lying between them. The length of the CDR3 is 13 residues. Germline assignment: CDR1 SGHKS and CDR2 YYEKEE (reference sequence). Original processing methods: Cell counts per sample came from amplifying reference gene primers. The assay was immunoSEQ multiplex PCR, and TCRdb's table has in-frame clones only and misses some. The V and J calls and clone size are taken from that table; D and trimming were inferred from the DNA. This sample yields roughly 99,000 clones, of which about 80% are seen a single time; around 4.4% belongs to the top ten. The sample consisted of peripheral blood. The chain joins TRBV5-5 to TRBJ1-4; no reliable D call. The source of this sequence is a man in his 70s with acute or convalescent COVID-19. The CDR3 DNA reads as TGTGCCAGCAGCCGGAGCGGTAATGAAAAACTGTTTTTT. Translated, it gives CASSRSGNEKLFF.